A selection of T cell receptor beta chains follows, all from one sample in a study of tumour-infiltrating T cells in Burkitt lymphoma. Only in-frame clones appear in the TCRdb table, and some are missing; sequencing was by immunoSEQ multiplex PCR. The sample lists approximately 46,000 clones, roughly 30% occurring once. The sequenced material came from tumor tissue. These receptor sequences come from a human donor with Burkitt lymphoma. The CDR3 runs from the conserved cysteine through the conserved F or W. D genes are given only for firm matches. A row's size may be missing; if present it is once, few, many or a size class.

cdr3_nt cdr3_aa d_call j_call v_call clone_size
TGTGCCAGCAGCTTAGACGAGGGAACGGGATCACCCCTCCACTTT CASSLDEGTGSPLHF - TRBJ1-6 TRBV7-2 few
TGTGCCAGCAGCCGCCGTGGGGACAGGGGCGGAGAAAAACTGTTTTTT CASSRRGDRGGEKLFF TRBD1 TRBJ1-4 TRBV7-8 few
TGCGCCAGCAGCCAAGGTTGGGACAGGGGGGAGACCCAGTACTTC CASSQGWDRGETQYF TRBD1 TRBJ2-5 TRBV4-3 -
TGTGCCAGCTTCAGGGGGGGGATTGAAAAACTGTTTTTT CASFRGGIEKLFF TRBD1 TRBJ1-4 TRBV28 -
TGTGCCACCAGCAGAGAAGGGTACTACGGGACTGGGGCCAACGTCCTGACTTTC CATSREGYYGTGANVLTF - TRBJ2-6 TRBV15 -
TGTGCCAGCCAGGACAGGGCCGCAACTAATGAAAAACTGTTTTTT CASQDRAATNEKLFF TRBD1 TRBJ1-4 TRBV27 few
TGTGCCAGCAGCCTGGGACAGGGTTCTGAAGCTTTCTTT CASSLGQGSEAFF TRBD1 TRBJ1-1 TRBV7-9 -
TGTGCCAGCTCGCGTGGACACATACAAGAGACCCAGTACTTC CASSRGHIQETQYF - TRBJ2-5 TRBV18 -
TGCAGCGCCCTCGCAACTCACTATATTGAAGCTTTCTTT CSALATHYIEAFF - TRBJ1-1 TRBV29-1 -
TGTGCCAGCCGACTAGCGGGGGGGCCGGTCACCGGGGAGCTGTTTTTT CASRLAGGPVTGELFF TRBD2 TRBJ2-2 TRBV27 -
TGCGCCAGCAGCTTGGCCCCCACGGTAGGATCACCCCTCCACTTT CASSLAPTVGSPLHF - TRBJ1-6 TRBV5-1 -
TGTGCCAGCAGCATCCCCCGGGGGCTCTCGAACACCGGGGAGCTGTTTTTT CASSIPRGLSNTGELFF - TRBJ2-2 TRBV9 few
TGTGCCAGCAGCTCTTCTGGGGGTCCGAGTGAGCAGTACTTC CASSSSGGPSEQYF - TRBJ2-7 TRBV4-2 -
TGCGCCAGCAGTAATTTGTTCCTGGCCGGTCAGCCCCAGCATTTT CASSNLFLAGQPQHF - TRBJ1-5 TRBV4-1 few
TGTGCCAGCAGTTACCGGACCTTAGGAAACACCATATATTTT CASSYRTLGNTIYF - TRBJ1-3 TRBV6-6 -
TGTGCCAGCAGCTTGCCCCCCGCCGAGCAGTACTTC CASSLPPAEQYF - TRBJ2-7 TRBV7-2 once
TGTGCCATCCGCATGAACACTGAAGCTTTCTTT CAIRMNTEAFF - TRBJ1-1 TRBV2 -
TGTGCCAGCAGTTCTTCCCTGGGGCAGGGGAACTATGGCTACACCTTC CASSSSLGQGNYGYTF - TRBJ1-2 TRBV6-6 -
TGTGCCTGCCTCCCGGGGACCACGTTAGGAGAGACCCAGTACTTC CACLPGTTLGETQYF - TRBJ2-5 TRBV30 -
TGCAGCGTTGAAAATGGCTATGAGCAGTTCTTC CSVENGYEQFF - TRBJ2-1 TRBV29-1 -
TGTGCCAGCTCACCCCAGGGAAACACCGGGGAGCTGTTTTTT CASSPQGNTGELFF - TRBJ2-2 TRBV18 few
TGTGCCACCAGAAGAGGGGGCGCTTTGGCCGGGGAGCTGTTTTTT CATRRGGALAGELFF TRBD1 TRBJ2-2 TRBV15 -
TGTGCCAGCAGCTTGGAGCAGGCGAACACCGGGGAGCTGTTTTTT CASSLEQANTGELFF - TRBJ2-2 TRBV5-4 -
TGCGCCAGCAGCTTGGTACAGGGAGGACAGGGGATGAACACTGAAGCTTTCTTT CASSLVQGGQGMNTEAFF TRBD1 TRBJ1-1 TRBV5-1 few
TGTGCCAGCAGCGCCGCCCGGGGACAGAGAAGCTCCTACGAGCAGTACTTC CASSAARGQRSSYEQYF TRBD1 TRBJ2-7 TRBV5-4 -
TGTGCCACTGCCACCCGGGACGGGGGCTCAAGGCAGTACTTC CATATRDGGSRQYF - TRBJ2-7 TRBV7-2 -
TGTGCCACCCGAACACGGTCGGATTCACCCCTCCACTTT CATRTRSDSPLHF - TRBJ1-6 TRBV6-5 few
TGTGCCAGCAGCTTAGGGGCAGTGGTCGGAAGGAAAAACACTGAAGCTTTCTTT CASSLGAVVGRKNTEAFF - TRBJ1-1 TRBV11-2 -
TGTGCCAGCAGTCCGGGACTAGCGTCCTACAATGAGCAGTTCTTC CASSPGLASYNEQFF TRBD2 TRBJ2-1 TRBV6-4 -
TGTGCCAGCAGTTTTTTGGCTAACACTGAAGCTTTCTTT CASSFLANTEAFF - TRBJ1-1 TRBV28 few
TGTGCCAGTAGCACCAACCAACAGGGTCGGGACTATGGCTACACCTTC CASSTNQQGRDYGYTF - TRBJ1-2 TRBV19 -
TGTGCCAGCAGCGTGACTACAAGCTTGGACACTGAAGCTTTCTTT CASSVTTSLDTEAFF - TRBJ1-1 TRBV9 few